This T cell receptor (beta chain) originates from a study of persistence of HIV-infected CD4 T cells. For the study at large: Donors were ART-treated; their CMV- and Gag-responding CD4+ T cells were isolated.

Cells were stimulated with CMV-infected fibroblast lysates at approximately 10 ug/mL. Memory cells lacking CD40L and CD69 with high CD45RO were sorted. In germline, CDR1 is SGHRS, CDR2 YFSETQ. This CDR3 has 15 residues. Trimming shortened V by 0 bases and J by 4 bases, and 10 bases separated the two germline ends. This was the immunoSEQ version 4 assay in survey mode. Sequencing was performed with immunoSEQ multiplex PCR; in TCRdb, only in-frame clones are kept and a portion is missing. The sample has about 50,000 clones; 75% to 85% are singletons. About this clone: Antigen: not known.

The sequenced sample was CD4+ T cells sorted from PBMCs after roughly 18-hour stimulation, obtained from a patient who received antiretroviral therapy. The chain links TRBV5-1 to TRBJ2-2; no definite D call. This receptor was identified in an adult man with HIV who was CMV-seropositive. Here the CDR3 DNA reads TGCGCCAGCAGCTTGGGCGGCGGACCCACCGGGGAGCTGTTTTTT. This translates into CASSLGGGPTGELFF.